The 10 T cell receptor beta chains listed next were all sequenced from one sample in a study of blood T cells in healthy people across ages. The use of a sample-barcoded 5' primer and a J-beta primer mix characterized a second PCR of roughly 7 to 12 cycles. TCRdb fed the 5' RACE reads into MiXCR, producing one record per CDR3 protein. The data contain around 1,600,000 distinct CDR3 sequences, approximately 43% of them seen just once; the ten biggest clones take up 4%. Sequenced: blood. The origin of the receptors is a woman between 18 and 29 years old in good health.

Turning to this clonotype: A read error may account for a junction end that differs from germline. The rearrangement links TRBV7-6 to TRBJ2-6; the D gene is possibly TRBD1 (5 bases). This CDR3 has 16 amino acids. Germline lookup yields CDR1 SGHVS and CDR2 FNYEAQ. Written as DNA, the CDR3 is TGTGCCAGCAGCGTACACGGGCCCACTGGGGCCGACGTCCTGACTTTC. Translating it yields CASSVHGPTGADVLTF. The full variable domain, completed using reference TRBV7-6 and TRBJ2-6, is GAGVSQSPRYKVTKRGQDVALRCDPISGHVSLYWYRQALGQGPEFLTYFNYEAQQDKSGLPNDRFSAERPEGSISTLTIQRTEQRDSAMYRCASSVHGPTGADVLTFGAGSRLTVL.

The chain joins TRBV27 to TRBJ2-2, with D unclear. The CDR3 is 14 amino acids. Germline CDR1 and CDR2: MNHEY and SMNVEV (reference sequence). V lost 5 bases and J 4 bases, leaving 11 bases between the germline ends. The CDR3 DNA sequence: TGTGCCAGCAGTGCGGTGAGCCCCACCGGGGAGCTGTTTTTT. Protein product: CASSAVSPTGELFF.

This clonotype was detected ten times or more. The CDR3 loop reads CSARDRTGGIGDTQYF. Written as DNA, the CDR3 is TGCAGTGCTAGAGATAGAACAGGGGGGATTGGAGATACGCAGTATTTT. The chain is built from TRBV20-1 and TRBJ2-3; 8 nucleotides align to TRBD1. J lost 5 bases, V lost 0 bases, and 10 bases had no gene match. The CDR3 contains 16 residues. CDR1 is DFQATT, CDR2 SNEGSKA, per germline (reference sequence).

In the case of this clonotype: The junction departs from germline at one end; a sequencing error may be responsible. Here the CDR3 reads CASSLMTGTLYGYTF. The CDR3, as DNA: TGCGCCAGCAGCTTAATGACGGGTACCCTCTATGGCTACACCTTC. The chain is built from TRBV7-2 and TRBJ1-2; D remains unclear. The CDR3 totals 15 residues. From germline, CDR1 is SGHTA and CDR2 FQGNSA. The variable domain in full, with the rest retrieved from reference TRBV7-2 and TRBJ1-2, is GAGVSQSPSNKVTEKGKDVELRCDPISGHTALYWYRQSLGQGLEFLIYFQGNSAPDKSGLPSDRFSAERTGGSVSTLTIQRTQQEDSAVYLCASSLMTGTLYGYTFGSGTRLTVV.

V usage is TRBV4-3 and J usage is TRBJ2-5; the D gene is possibly TRBD1 (6 bases). Trimming shortened V by 5 bases and J by 3 bases, and 13 bases separated the two germline ends. The germline V gene has CDR1 LGHNA and CDR2 YSLEER. The CDR3 is made up of 14 amino acids. CDR3 in DNA: TGCGCCAGCAGCAACGACAGGTACGAAGAGACCCAGTACTTC. It yields the protein CASSNDRYEETQYF.

In this sample, this clonotype turned up a few times. The V gene is TRBV29-1, the J gene TRBJ2-7, with D unclear. V lost 0 bases to trimming and J lost 4 bases, with 16 bases between them. The CDR3 consists of 15 residues. CDR1 SQVTM and CDR2 ANQGSEA come from the germline V gene. CDR3 in amino acids: CSVEDRDGHGYEQYF. The CDR3 DNA is TGCAGCGTTGAAGATCGAGACGGCCACGGGTACGAGCAGTACTTC.

This clonotype was seen a few times. The CDR3 nucleotides read TGTGCCAGCAGCGCCCCGGGGGGGAAATACGAGCAGTACTTC. The encoded protein is CASSAPGGKYEQYF. The chain combines TRBV7-2 with TRBJ2-7; TRBD2 agrees at 8 bases. This CDR3 contains 14 residues. J was trimmed by 4 bases and V by 5 bases; bases with no gene match: 7. Germline V lookup: CDR1 SGHTA, CDR2 FQGNSA.

This rearrangement joins TRBV11-2 to TRBJ2-5; TRBD2 agrees at 9 bases. The CDR3 loop spans 15 amino acids. V gave up 5 bases and J gave up 11 bases; unmatched junction bases: 15. CDR1 is SGHAT, CDR2 FQNNGV, per germline. CDR3 region: CASSRTSGLVDEQYF. DNA of the CDR3: TGTGCCAGCAGCCGTACTAGCGGGCTTGTGGATGAGCAGTACTTC.

This clonotype came up a few times. The CDR3 DNA is TGTGCCAGCAGTTTCTTCGACTATCGTCAAGAGACCCAGTACTTC. It encodes CASSFFDYRQETQYF. This rearrangement joins TRBV6-2 or TRBV6-3 to TRBJ2-5, with D perhaps matching TRBD2 (5 bases). The CDR3 loop spans 15 amino acids. Per germline, CDR1 MNHEY and CDR2 SVGEGT. The V and J ends lost 4 bases and 2 bases respectively, with 14 bases between them.

The chain is built from TRBV15 and TRBJ2-7; no clear D. Trimming stripped 3 bases from V and 7 bases from J, with 10 bases between. Germline V CDR1 and CDR2: LNHNV, YYDKDF (reference sequence). The CDR3 is 12 residues long. For the CDR3, the DNA is TGTGCCACCAGCAGCCGCGGACCTGAGCAGTACTTC. It is translated as CATSSRGPEQYF.